The 28 T cell receptor beta chains below all came from one sample that was sequenced in a study of blood T cell repertoires in COVID-19. Here immunoSEQ multiplex PCR was the method, and the copy in TCRdb shows in-frame clones only, minus some. The table lists around 250,000 clones, roughly 84% of them singletons. Sequenced: peripheral blood. These receptors were taken from a middle-aged woman who had recovered from COVID-19.

The rearrangement links TRBV3-1 (or the pseudogene TRBV3-2) to TRBJ1-4; TRBD1 agrees at 9 bases. Germline V gene data show CDR1 as LGHDT and CDR2 as YNNKEL (reference sequence). The CDR3 sequence is 14 residues long. The junction had 2 bases not matched to a gene; V was cut back by 1 base and J by 8 bases. The CDR3 sequence: CASSQGGTGEKLFF. Written as DNA, the CDR3 is TGTGCCAGCAGCCAAGGGGGGACAGGGGAAAAACTGTTTTTT.

This sequence joins TRBV7-9 and TRBJ1-2; possibly TRBD1 for D (6 bases). The germline V gene encodes CDR1 SEHNR and CDR2 FQNEAQ (reference sequence). V shed 0 bases and J shed 4 bases, with 12 bases lying between them. The CDR3 has 15 amino acids. The CDR3: CASSLATRGGYGYTF. The CDR3 DNA sequence: TGTGCCAGCAGCTTAGCAACCAGAGGGGGCTATGGCTACACCTTC.

The gene calls are TRBV30 and TRBJ1-3; TRBD1 agrees at 8 bases. The CDR3 consists of 14 residues. The ends lost 1 base at V and 3 bases at J; junction bases unmatched: 2. Germline V gene sequence: CDR1 GTSNPN, CDR2 SVGIG (reference sequence). CDR3 nucleotide sequence: TGTGCCTGGAGTGGGGGGACAGGTGGAAACACCATATATTTT. Protein: CAWSGGTGGNTIYF.

V usage is TRBV20-1 and J usage is TRBJ2-7; 10 nucleotides match TRBD2. The CDR3 spans 16 residues. V trimming: 3 bases; J trimming: 4 bases; junction bases outside the gene matches: 12. The germline gives CDR1 DFQATT, CDR2 SNEGSKA (reference sequence). The CDR3 nucleotides are TGCAGTGCTAGTTCTAGCGGGGGCCTTAGACAGTACGAGCAGTACTTC. This translates into CSASSSGGLRQYEQYF.

This clone has only one observation. The chain's CDR3 is CASSWDRTRGYTF. CDR3 nucleotides: TGTGCCAGCAGCTGGGACAGGACTCGGGGCTACACCTTC. The rearrangement links TRBV12-3 or TRBV12-4 to TRBJ1-2; TRBD1 matches 8 bases. V lost 6 bases, J lost 8 bases, and 8 bases stayed unmatched. The CDR3 is 13 residues long.

The chain carries TRBV7-8 and TRBJ2-1; D remains unclear. This CDR3 region has 12 residues. CDR1 and CDR2 from the germline V gene are SGHVS and FQNEAQ. The V and J ends lost 5 bases and 7 bases respectively, with 9 bases between them. In DNA, the CDR3 is TGTGCCAGCAGCCCACATCGAAATGAGCAGTTCTTC. It is translated as CASSPHRNEQFF.

The chain couples TRBV5-6 to TRBJ2-1, with TRBD2 matching over 11 bases. CDR1 is SGHDT and CDR2 is YYEEEE in the germline V gene. V gave up 0 bases and J gave up 4 bases; unmatched junction bases: 3. The CDR3 runs to 16 residues. CDR3 region: CASSLVTSGGYNEQFF. CDR3 DNA: TGTGCCAGCAGCTTGGTTACTAGCGGGGGTTACAATGAGCAGTTCTTC.

The chain employs TRBV15 and TRBJ1-2, with no clear D. Looked up from germline, CDR1 is LNHNV and CDR2 is YYDKDF (reference sequence). The CDR3 is made up of 14 amino acids. Trimming removed 3 bases at V and 8 bases at J, with 16 bases between. This CDR3 is CATSSPPSRVGYTF. The CDR3 nucleotides are TGTGCCACCAGCAGTCCTCCTTCGAGGGTAGGCTACACCTTC.

The V gene is TRBV20-1, the J gene TRBJ1-5; no firm D call. Looked up from germline, CDR1 is DFQATT and CDR2 is SNEGSKA (reference sequence). CDR3 size: 14 residues. The V end lost 3 bases, the J end lost 2 bases, and 11 bases lay between the germline ends. The CDR3 DNA reads as TGCAGTGCTAGTGGACCGGCGGGCAATCAGCCCCAGCATTTT. Translating gives CSASGPAGNQPQHF.

In its sample, this clone was seen a few times. The V gene is TRBV27, the J gene TRBJ2-1, with TRBD2 as a possible D gene (5 bases). Germline V lookup: CDR1 MNHEY, CDR2 SMNVEV (reference sequence). The germline V and J ends were trimmed by 5 bases and 8 bases, with 16 bases remaining between them. The CDR3 spans 14 residues. CDR3 in DNA: TGTGCCAGCAGTCTACGTAGGGCGGGTTATGAGCAGTTCTTC. The encoded protein is CASSLRRAGYEQFF.

V is TRBV5-1 and J is TRBJ1-4, with D hard to call. Trimming left V 3 bases short and J 8 bases short, with 14 bases between. The CDR3 contains 14 residues. In germline, CDR1 is SGHRS, CDR2 YFSETQ. For the CDR3, the DNA is TGCGCCAGCAGCTCGAATCCCTCACGGGAAAAACTGTTTTTT. Its protein product is CASSSNPSREKLFF.

The chain combines TRBV28 with TRBJ2-1; perhaps TRBD2 as D (6 bases). The CDR3 loop spans 13 amino acids. V was cut by 3 bases and J by 8 bases, with 11 bases left in between. Germline assignment: CDR1 MDHEN and CDR2 SYDVKM. The DNA of the CDR3 is TGTGCCAGCAGTTTCCACGGGAGTGATGAGCAGTTCTTC. This gives the protein CASSFHGSDEQFF.

V is TRBV29-1 and J is TRBJ1-1; tentatively, D is TRBD1 (5 bases). CDR3 length: 12 residues. Trimming left V 6 bases short and J 5 bases short, with 13 bases between. CDR1 SQVTM and CDR2 ANQGSEA come from the germline V gene. CDR3 amino acids: CSVRGGGTEAFF. As DNA, the CDR3 is TGCAGCGTCCGGGGGGGTGGGACTGAAGCTTTCTTT.

This clone was picked up a small number of times. J is TRBJ2-5 and V is TRBV2, with 11 bases that match TRBD1. Germline V CDR1 and CDR2: SNHLY, FYNNEI. The length of the CDR3 is 14 residues. Germline trimming cut 5 bases from V and 2 bases from J; bases unmatched to any gene: 1. The CDR3 protein is CASSRDRGQETQYF. CDR3 coding DNA: TGTGCCAGCAGTCGGGACAGGGGGCAAGAGACCCAGTACTTC.

The V gene is TRBV27, the J gene TRBJ1-4; D gene ambiguous. Trimming stripped 5 bases from V and 4 bases from J, with 11 bases between. This CDR3 is built from 14 residues. CDR1 and CDR2 (germline): MNHEY, SMNVEV (reference sequence). CDR3 sequence reads: CASSIGGYNEKLFF. The CDR3 DNA reads TGTGCCAGCAGTATAGGAGGTTATAATGAAAAACTGTTTTTT.

V usage is TRBV5-5 and J usage is TRBJ1-5; D gene uncertain. The CDR3 is 15 amino acids. With 0 bases removed from V and 1 base from J, the gap between germline ends came to 8 bases. CDR1 is SGHKS and CDR2 is YYEKEE in the germline V gene (reference sequence). The CDR3 protein is CASSLVRESNQPQHF. The CDR3 coding sequence is TGTGCCAGCAGCTTGGTTCGGGAGAGCAATCAGCCCCAGCATTTT.

The rearrangement uses TRBV5-1 and TRBJ1-6, with TRBD1 matching over 8 bases. Germline values: CDR1 SGHRS, CDR2 YFSETQ. This CDR3 has 14 amino acids. With V trimmed by 2 bases and J by 7 bases, 2 bases remained unmatched. The CDR3 DNA reads as TGCGCCAGCAGCTTTCAGGGGGCGAATTCACCCCTCCACTTT. Its protein product is CASSFQGANSPLHF.

V usage is TRBV18 and J usage is TRBJ1-6; D uncertain. From germline, CDR1 is KGHSH and CDR2 LQKENI. The V and J ends lost 8 bases and 10 bases respectively, with 12 bases between them. The CDR3 covers 12 residues. CDR3: CASRPEGSPLHF. CDR3 nucleotides: TGTGCCAGCCGGCCCGAGGGATCACCCCTCCACTTT.

The chain links TRBV30 to TRBJ2-2, with a possible D match to TRBD2 (6 bases). CDR3 length equals 12 residues. The germline gives CDR1 GTSNPN, CDR2 SVGIG (reference sequence). With 8 bases removed from V and 6 bases from J, the gap between germline ends came to 13 bases. CDR3 protein: CAVYRGSGELFF. DNA of the CDR3: TGTGCCGTTTACCGGGGGTCCGGGGAGCTGTTTTTT.

J is TRBJ1-6 and V is TRBV18; tentative D call: TRBD1 (6 bases). The CDR3 sequence is 13 residues long. V was pared by 6 bases and J by 9 bases, with 12 bases between. Germline CDR1 KGHSH, CDR2 LQKENI. CDR3 loop: CASSQGQRSPLHF. DNA of the CDR3: TGTGCCAGCTCCCAGGGGCAACGTTCACCCCTCCACTTT.

As DNA, the CDR3 is TGTGCCTGGAGGGGACAGGGGACAACCTACGAGCAGTACTTC. It yields the protein CAWRGQGTTYEQYF. V is TRBV30 and J is TRBJ2-7; 10 bases line up with TRBD1. The germline CDR1 and CDR2 sequences are GTSNPN and SVGIG (reference sequence). The CDR3 is 14 residues long. With 3 bases clipped from V and 2 bases from J, the junction kept 4 bases outside the gene matches.

This clone was picked up a small number of times. The chain links TRBV27 to TRBJ2-3, with a tentative D call TRBD2 (6 bases). The CDR3 has 16 amino acids. Trimming removed 5 bases at V and 2 bases at J, with 17 bases between. Germline-derived CDR1 and CDR2 are MNHEY and SMNVEV (reference sequence). Here the CDR3 DNA reads TGTGCCAGCAGTCCCAGGTCGGGACTGTACACAGATACGCAGTATTTT. This gives the protein CASSPRSGLYTDTQYF.

This clone was observed a few times. This chain links TRBV30 with TRBJ2-3, with D tentatively TRBD2 (5 bases). CDR1 and CDR2 (germline): GTSNPN, SVGIG (reference sequence). CDR3 length: 13 residues. Trimming removed 2 bases at V and 1 base at J, with 7 bases between. The DNA for the CDR3 is TGTGCCTGGAGTCTGGGAGGCACAGATACGCAGTATTTT. Protein sequence: CAWSLGGTDTQYF.

This clone has a count of ten or more. The chain combines TRBV15 with TRBJ1-4; TRBD1 matches at 9 bases. This CDR3 is built from 15 residues. Germline V gene sequence: CDR1 LNHNV, CDR2 YYDKDF (reference sequence). The V segment lost 3 bases and the J segment 8 bases; nucleotides outside the gene matches: 7. CDR3 sequence reads: CATSSWTGVNEKLFF. CDR3 coding DNA: TGTGCCACCAGCAGTTGGACAGGGGTTAACGAAAAACTGTTTTTT.

The V and J genes are TRBV6-5 and TRBJ1-1; no clear D gene. The V and J ends lost 7 bases and 3 bases respectively, with 18 bases between them. Germline values: CDR1 MNHEY, CDR2 SVGAGI. CDR3 length: 15 residues. The CDR3 DNA follows: TGTGCCAGCAACGAGAAGTCTTCTCGGGACACTGAAGCTTTCTTT. Its protein is CASNEKSSRDTEAFF.

The rearrangement joins TRBV5-5 to TRBJ2-7, with 9 nucleotides matching TRBD1. The J segment lost 4 bases and the V segment lost 0 bases, leaving 8 bases of the junction unmatched. Germline V gene data show CDR1 as SGHKS and CDR2 as YYEKEE (reference sequence). This CDR3 region has 16 residues. The DNA for the CDR3 is TGTGCCAGCAGCTTGGCCTATGGACAGGGGTTATACGAGCAGTACTTC. Translating it yields CASSLAYGQGLYEQYF.

The genes are TRBV19 and TRBJ1-5; D gene uncertain. The length of the CDR3 is 15 residues. Per germline, CDR1 LNHDA and CDR2 SQIVND (reference sequence). V shed 6 bases and J shed 4 bases, with 16 bases lying between them. The CDR3 region has the DNA TGTGCCAGTAGCAGACTGGTAGATTGGAATCAGCCCCAGCATTTT. Amino acid sequence: CASSRLVDWNQPQHF.

This clone was observed a single time. The rearrangement joins TRBV9 to TRBJ2-1, with 8 bases lining up with TRBD2. Germline CDR1 SGDLS, CDR2 YYNGEE. V shed 0 bases and J 3 bases; nucleotides not matched to a gene: 2. The CDR3 runs to 15 residues. The CDR3 spells CASSVASGGYNEQFF. The CDR3 nucleotides read TGTGCCAGCAGCGTAGCGAGCGGGGGCTACAATGAGCAGTTCTTC.